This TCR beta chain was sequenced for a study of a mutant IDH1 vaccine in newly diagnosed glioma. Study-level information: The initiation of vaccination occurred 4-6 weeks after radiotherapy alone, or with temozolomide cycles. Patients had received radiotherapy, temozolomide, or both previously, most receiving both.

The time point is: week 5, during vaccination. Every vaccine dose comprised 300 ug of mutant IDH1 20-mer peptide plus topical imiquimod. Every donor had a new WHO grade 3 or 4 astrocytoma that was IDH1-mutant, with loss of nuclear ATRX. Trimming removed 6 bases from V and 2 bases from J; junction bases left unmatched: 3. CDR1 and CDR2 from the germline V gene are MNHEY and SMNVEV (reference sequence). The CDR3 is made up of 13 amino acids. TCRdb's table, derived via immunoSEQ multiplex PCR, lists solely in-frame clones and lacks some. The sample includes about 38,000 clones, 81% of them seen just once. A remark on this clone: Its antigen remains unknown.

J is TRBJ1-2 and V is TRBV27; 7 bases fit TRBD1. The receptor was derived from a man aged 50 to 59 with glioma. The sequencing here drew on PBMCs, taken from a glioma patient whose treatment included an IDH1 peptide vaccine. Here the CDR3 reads CASSPQGNYGYTF. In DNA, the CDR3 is TGTGCCAGCAGCCCACAGGGGAACTATGGCTACACCTTC.